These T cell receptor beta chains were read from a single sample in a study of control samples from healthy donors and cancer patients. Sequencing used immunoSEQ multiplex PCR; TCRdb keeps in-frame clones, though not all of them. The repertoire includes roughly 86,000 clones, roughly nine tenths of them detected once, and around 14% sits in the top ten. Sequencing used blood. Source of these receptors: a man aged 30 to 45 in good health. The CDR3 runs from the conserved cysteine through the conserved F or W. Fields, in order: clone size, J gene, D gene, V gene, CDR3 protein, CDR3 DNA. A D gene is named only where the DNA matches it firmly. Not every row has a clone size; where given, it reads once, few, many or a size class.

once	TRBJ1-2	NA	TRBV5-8	CASSLGQAFDGYTF	TGTGCCAGCAGCTTGGGGCAGGCATTCGATGGCTACACCTTC
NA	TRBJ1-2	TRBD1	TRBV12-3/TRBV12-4	CASSQGARYGYTF	TGTGCCAGCAGTCAGGGGGCTCGCTATGGCTACACCTTC
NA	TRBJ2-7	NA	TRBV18	CASSSGSVGYEQYF	TGTGCCAGCTCAAGCGGGTCGGTTGGCTACGAGCAGTACTTC
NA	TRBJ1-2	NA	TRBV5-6	CASSLEGRGYGYTF	TGTGCCAGCAGCTTGGAGGGTAGAGGCTATGGCTACACCTTC
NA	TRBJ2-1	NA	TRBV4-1	CASSPNPTSSSYNEQFF	TGCGCCAGCAGCCCAAACCCCACATCGAGCTCCTACAATGAGCAGTTCTTC
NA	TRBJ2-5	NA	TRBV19	CASSIASWGVETQYF	TGTGCCAGTAGTATTGCCAGTTGGGGAGTAGAGACCCAGTACTTC
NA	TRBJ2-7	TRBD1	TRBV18	CASSPPTGGGSYEQYF	TGTGCCAGCTCACCACCGACAGGGGGGGGATCCTACGAGCAGTACTTC
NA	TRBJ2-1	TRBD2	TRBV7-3	CASSLGGRAGNEQFF	TGTGCCAGCAGCTTAGGCGGGAGGGCAGGAAATGAGCAGTTCTTC
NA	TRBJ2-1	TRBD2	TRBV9	CASAREGSSYNEQFF	TGTGCCAGCGCCCGGGAGGGGAGCTCCTACAATGAGCAGTTCTTC
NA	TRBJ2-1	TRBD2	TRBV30	CAWSGSGGLAGARDEQFF	TGTGCCTGGAGTGGTTCTGGGGGCCTAGCGGGAGCGCGGGATGAGCAGTTCTTC
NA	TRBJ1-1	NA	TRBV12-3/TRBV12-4	CASSLGSLEAFF	TGTGCCAGCAGTTTAGGCTCCCTTGAAGCTTTCTTT
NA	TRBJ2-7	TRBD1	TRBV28	CASSFPTGGTYEQYF	TGTGCCAGCAGTTTCCCGACAGGGGGAACCTACGAGCAGTACTTC
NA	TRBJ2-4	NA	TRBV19	CASSQPGQRIAKNIQYF	TGTGCCAGTAGCCAACCGGGACAAAGAATAGCCAAAAACATTCAGTACTTC
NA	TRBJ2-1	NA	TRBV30	CAWGPNEQFF	TGTGCCTGGGGGCCCAATGAGCAGTTCTTC
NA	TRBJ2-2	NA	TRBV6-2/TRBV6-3	CASSSLRGVGELFF	TGTGCCAGCAGTTCCCTTAGGGGGGTCGGGGAGCTGTTTTTT
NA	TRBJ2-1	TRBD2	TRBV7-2	CASNPAGGASGFLEQFF	TGTGCCAGCAACCCGGCAGGAGGGGCTAGCGGTTTTCTTGAGCAGTTCTTC